A selection of T cell receptor beta chains follows, all from one sample in a study of shared clonotypes between healthy human individuals. Sequencing used immunoSEQ multiplex PCR; TCRdb keeps in-frame clones, though not all of them. The data show under 600,000 clones, with roughly 98% seen just once and 0.3% held by the top ten. The sample consisted of naive CD8+ T cells sorted from blood. The receptors shown here come from a young man in good health. The CDR3 runs from the conserved cysteine through the conserved F or W. A D gene is named only where the DNA matches it firmly. Only part of the rows carry a size: once, few, many, or a class if the clone is expanded.

V: TRBV7-2; D: TRBD2; size: -; J: TRBJ2-1; CDR3: CASSLVLAGDTEQFF; DNA: TGTGCCAGCAGCTTAGTACTAGCGGGTGATACTGAGCAGTTCTTC
V: TRBV29-1; D: -; size: -; J: TRBJ2-3; CDR3: CSVSGSGRRDTQYF; DNA: TGCAGCGTGAGCGGCTCGGGAAGGAGAGATACGCAGTATTTT
V: TRBV9; D: TRBD2; size: -; J: TRBJ2-7; CDR3: CASSGTSASYEQYF; DNA: TGTGCCAGCAGCGGGACTAGCGCCTCCTACGAGCAGTACTTC
V: TRBV9; D: -; size: -; J: TRBJ2-1; CDR3: CASSVGSASEQFF; DNA: TGTGCCAGCAGCGTAGGTTCAGCGAGCGAGCAGTTCTTC
V: TRBV29-1; D: -; size: -; J: TRBJ2-7; CDR3: CSVGSAYEQYF; DNA: TGCAGCGTAGGGTCGGCCTACGAGCAGTACTTC
V: TRBV2; D: TRBD2; size: once; J: TRBJ2-7; CDR3: CASSEKASGNSYEQYF; DNA: TGTGCCAGCAGTGAAAAGGCTAGCGGGAACTCCTACGAGCAGTACTTC
V: TRBV15; D: -; size: -; J: TRBJ2-7; CDR3: CATSRDARYEQYF; DNA: TGTGCCACCAGCAGAGATGCTCGATACGAGCAGTACTTC
V: TRBV5-8; D: -; size: -; J: TRBJ1-2; CDR3: CASSLQFSTGYTF; DNA: TGTGCCAGCAGCTTGCAGTTCTCGACAGGCTACACCTTC
V: TRBV5-8; D: -; size: -; J: TRBJ1-4; CDR3: CASRQRDGWDEKLFF; DNA: TGTGCCAGCAGACAACGGGACGGCTGGGATGAAAAACTGTTTTTT
V: TRBV27; D: -; size: -; J: TRBJ2-5; CDR3: CASSLGGFQETQYF; DNA: TGTGCCAGCAGTTTAGGGGGTTTCCAAGAGACCCAGTACTTC
V: TRBV5-4; D: -; size: -; J: TRBJ2-1; CDR3: CASSLALFNEQFF; DNA: TGTGCCAGCAGCTTGGCTCTCTTCAATGAGCAGTTCTTC
V: TRBV13; D: TRBD2; size: -; J: TRBJ2-2; CDR3: CASSSSGTSVNEELFF; DNA: TGTGCCAGCAGCTCGTCCGGGACTAGCGTAAATGAGGAGCTGTTTTTT
V: TRBV7-9; D: -; size: -; J: TRBJ2-5; CDR3: CASSLALGGADQETQYF; DNA: TGTGCCAGCAGCTTAGCGCTTGGGGGGGCAGACCAAGAGACCCAGTACTTC
V: TRBV30; D: -; size: -; J: TRBJ2-7; CDR3: CAWSMGIAYEQYF; DNA: TGTGCCTGGAGTATGGGAATTGCCTACGAGCAGTACTTC
V: TRBV7-9; D: -; size: -; J: TRBJ1-1; CDR3: CASSGTEPEAFF; DNA: TGTGCCAGCAGCGGGACGGAGCCTGAAGCTTTCTTT
V: TRBV18; D: TRBD2; size: -; J: TRBJ2-1; CDR3: CASSPEPITSVAYNEQFF; DNA: TGTGCCAGCTCACCCGAGCCGATAACTAGCGTCGCCTACAATGAGCAGTTCTTC
V: TRBV4-1; D: TRBD2; size: -; J: TRBJ2-2; CDR3: CASSRGLAGGPVTGELFF; DNA: TGCGCCAGCAGCCGGGGACTAGCGGGAGGGCCGGTCACCGGGGAGCTGTTTTTT
V: TRBV29-1; D: -; size: -; J: TRBJ1-1; CDR3: CSVVLGAEAFF; DNA: TGCAGCGTTGTACTAGGGGCTGAAGCTTTCTTT
V: TRBV5-4; D: TRBD2; size: -; J: TRBJ2-1; CDR3: CASSFRIAGAYEQFF; DNA: TGTGCCAGCAGCTTTCGAATAGCGGGAGCCTATGAGCAGTTCTTC
V: TRBV4-1; D: -; size: -; J: TRBJ2-7; CDR3: CASSQQGSYEQYF; DNA: TGCGCCAGCAGCCAACAGGGGTCCTACGAGCAGTACTTC
V: TRBV2; D: -; size: -; J: TRBJ1-5; CDR3: CASSDPSREYSNQPQHF; DNA: TGTGCCAGCAGTGATCCGAGCCGGGAATATAGCAATCAGCCCCAGCATTTT
V: TRBV28; D: TRBD1; size: -; J: TRBJ1-5; CDR3: CASSIRQGRNQPQHF; DNA: TGTGCCAGCAGTATCAGACAGGGGCGAAATCAGCCCCAGCATTTT
V: TRBV5-6; D: -; size: -; J: TRBJ2-7; CDR3: CASSLRLYEQYF; DNA: TGTGCCAGCAGCTTGAGGCTTTACGAGCAGTACTTC
V: TRBV28; D: -; size: -; J: TRBJ2-5; CDR3: CASSSSDTLRETQYF; DNA: TGTGCCAGCAGTTCCTCGGACACCCTCCGGGAGACCCAGTACTTC
V: TRBV5-1; D: TRBD2; size: -; J: TRBJ2-7; CDR3: CASRRTSGYEQYF; DNA: TGCGCCAGCAGGCGGACTAGCGGATACGAGCAGTACTTC
V: TRBV6-6; D: -; size: -; J: TRBJ2-1; CDR3: CASRWGTEEDYNEQFF; DNA: TGTGCCAGCAGGTGGGGCACCGAGGAAGACTACAATGAGCAGTTCTTC
V: TRBV4-3; D: TRBD2; size: -; J: TRBJ2-2; CDR3: CASSQEAFLGLVETGELFF; DNA: TGCGCCAGCAGCCAAGAAGCTTTCCTGGGACTAGTTGAGACCGGGGAGCTGTTTTTT
V: TRBV29-1; D: TRBD2; size: -; J: TRBJ2-1; CDR3: CSCRGRQLTSGGSYNEQFF; DNA: TGCAGCTGTAGGGGCCGCCAGCTGACTAGCGGGGGCTCCTACAATGAGCAGTTCTTC